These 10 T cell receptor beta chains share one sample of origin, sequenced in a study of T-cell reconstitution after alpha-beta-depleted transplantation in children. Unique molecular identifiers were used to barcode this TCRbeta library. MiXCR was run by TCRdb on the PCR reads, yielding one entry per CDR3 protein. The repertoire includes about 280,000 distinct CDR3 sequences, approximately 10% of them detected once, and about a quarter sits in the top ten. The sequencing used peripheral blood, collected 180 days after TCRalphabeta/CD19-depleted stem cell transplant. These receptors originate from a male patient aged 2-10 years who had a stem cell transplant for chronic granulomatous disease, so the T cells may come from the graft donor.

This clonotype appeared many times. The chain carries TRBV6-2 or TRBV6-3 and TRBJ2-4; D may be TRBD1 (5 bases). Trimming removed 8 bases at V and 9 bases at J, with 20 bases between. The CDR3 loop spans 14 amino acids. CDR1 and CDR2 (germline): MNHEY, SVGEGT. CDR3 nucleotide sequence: TGTGCCAGCGGCACCGGGCCCGGACACGGCATTCAGTACTTC. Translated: CASGTGPGHGIQYF.

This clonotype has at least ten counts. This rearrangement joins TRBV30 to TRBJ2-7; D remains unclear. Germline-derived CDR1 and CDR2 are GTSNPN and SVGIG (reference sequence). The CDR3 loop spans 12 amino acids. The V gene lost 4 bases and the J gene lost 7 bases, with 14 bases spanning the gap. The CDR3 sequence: CAWNQAPLEQYF. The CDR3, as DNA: TGTGCCTGGAATCAGGCCCCCTTGGAGCAGTACTTC.

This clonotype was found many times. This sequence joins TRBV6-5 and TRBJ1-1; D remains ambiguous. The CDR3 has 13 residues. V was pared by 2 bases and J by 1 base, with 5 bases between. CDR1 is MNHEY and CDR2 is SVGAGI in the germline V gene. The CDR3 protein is CASSYDRNTEAFF. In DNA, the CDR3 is TGTGCCAGCAGTTACGACCGGAACACTGAAGCTTTCTTT.

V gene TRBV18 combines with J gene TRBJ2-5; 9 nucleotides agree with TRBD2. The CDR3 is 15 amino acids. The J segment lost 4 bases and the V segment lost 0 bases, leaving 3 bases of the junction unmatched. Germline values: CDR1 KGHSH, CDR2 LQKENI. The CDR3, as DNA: TGTGCCAGCTCACCACCGATTAGCGGGAGAGAGACCCAGTACTTC. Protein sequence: CASSPPISGRETQYF. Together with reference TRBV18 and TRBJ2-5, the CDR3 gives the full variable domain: NAGVMQNPRHLVRRRGQEARLRCSPMKGHSHVYWYRQLPEEGLKFMVYLQKENIIDESGMPKERFSAEFPKEGPSILRIQQVVRGDSAAYFCASSPPISGRETQYFGPGTRLLVL.

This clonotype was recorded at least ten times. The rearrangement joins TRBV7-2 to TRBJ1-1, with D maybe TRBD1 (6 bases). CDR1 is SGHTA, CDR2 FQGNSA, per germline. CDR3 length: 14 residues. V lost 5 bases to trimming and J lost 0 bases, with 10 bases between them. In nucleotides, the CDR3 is TGTGCCAGCAGCCAAGGGGGGATGAACACTGAAGCTTTCTTT. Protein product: CASSQGGMNTEAFF.

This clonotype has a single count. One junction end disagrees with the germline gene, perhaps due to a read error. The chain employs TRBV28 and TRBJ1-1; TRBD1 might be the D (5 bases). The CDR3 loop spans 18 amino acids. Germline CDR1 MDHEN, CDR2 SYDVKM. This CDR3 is CASSRTVLQGVVPIGASF. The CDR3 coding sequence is TGTGCCAGCAGCCGAACAGTACTTCAGGGCGTCGTCCCCATAGGAGCTTCCTTT.

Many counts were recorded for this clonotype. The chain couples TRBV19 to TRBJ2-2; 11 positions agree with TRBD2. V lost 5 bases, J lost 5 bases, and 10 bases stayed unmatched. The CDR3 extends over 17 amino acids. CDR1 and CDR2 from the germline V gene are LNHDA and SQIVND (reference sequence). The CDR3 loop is CASSPEVLAGVTGELFF. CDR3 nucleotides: TGTGCCAGTAGTCCCGAGGTACTAGCGGGAGTGACCGGGGAGCTGTTTTTT.

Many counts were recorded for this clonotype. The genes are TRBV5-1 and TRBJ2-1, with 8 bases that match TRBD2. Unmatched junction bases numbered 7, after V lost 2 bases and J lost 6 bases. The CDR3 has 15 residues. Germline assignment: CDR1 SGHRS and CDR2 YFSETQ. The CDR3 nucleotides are TGCGCCAGCAGCTTATCGGGGGGGCACCGCAATGAGCAGTTCTTC. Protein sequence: CASSLSGGHRNEQFF.

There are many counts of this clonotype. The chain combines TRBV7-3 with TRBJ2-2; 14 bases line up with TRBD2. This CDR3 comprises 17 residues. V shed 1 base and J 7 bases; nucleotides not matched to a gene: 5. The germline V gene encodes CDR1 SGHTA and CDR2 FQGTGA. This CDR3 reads CASSLIGTSGSIGELFF. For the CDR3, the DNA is TGTGCCAGCAGCTTAATAGGGACTAGCGGGAGCATCGGGGAGCTGTTTTTT.

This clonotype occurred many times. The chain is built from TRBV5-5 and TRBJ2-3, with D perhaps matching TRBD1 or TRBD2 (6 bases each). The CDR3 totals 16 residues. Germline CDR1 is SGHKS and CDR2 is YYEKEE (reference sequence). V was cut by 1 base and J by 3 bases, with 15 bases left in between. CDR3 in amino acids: CASSLWGAKGTDTQYF. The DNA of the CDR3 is TGTGCCAGCAGCTTGTGGGGGGCGAAGGGGACAGATACGCAGTATTTT.